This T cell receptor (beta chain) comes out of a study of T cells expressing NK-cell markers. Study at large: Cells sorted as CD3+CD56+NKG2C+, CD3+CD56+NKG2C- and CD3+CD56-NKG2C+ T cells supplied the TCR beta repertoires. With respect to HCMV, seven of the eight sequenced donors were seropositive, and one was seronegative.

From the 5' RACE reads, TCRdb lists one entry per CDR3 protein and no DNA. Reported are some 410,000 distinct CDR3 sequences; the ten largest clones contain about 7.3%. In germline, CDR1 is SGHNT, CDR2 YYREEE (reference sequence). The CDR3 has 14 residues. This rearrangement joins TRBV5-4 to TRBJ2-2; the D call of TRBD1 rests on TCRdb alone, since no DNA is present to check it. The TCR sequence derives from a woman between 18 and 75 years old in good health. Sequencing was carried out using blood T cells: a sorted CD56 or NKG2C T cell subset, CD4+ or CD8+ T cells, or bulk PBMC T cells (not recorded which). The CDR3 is CASSPKGETGELFF.